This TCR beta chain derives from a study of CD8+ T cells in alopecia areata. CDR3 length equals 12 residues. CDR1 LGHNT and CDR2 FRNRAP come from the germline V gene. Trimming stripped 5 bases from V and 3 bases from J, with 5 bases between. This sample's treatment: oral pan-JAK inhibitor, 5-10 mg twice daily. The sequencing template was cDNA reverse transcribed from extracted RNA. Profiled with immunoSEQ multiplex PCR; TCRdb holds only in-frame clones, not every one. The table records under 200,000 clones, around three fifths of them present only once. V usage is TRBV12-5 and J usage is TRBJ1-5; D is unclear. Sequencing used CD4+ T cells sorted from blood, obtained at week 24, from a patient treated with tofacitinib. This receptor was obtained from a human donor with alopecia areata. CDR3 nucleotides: TGTGCTAGTGGTCCCAACAATCAGCCCCAGCATTTT. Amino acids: CASGPNNQPQHF.